The 10 T cell receptor beta chains below come from one sample, sequenced in a study of cytomegalovirus exposure and HLA in healthy donors. PCR employed 60 Vbeta and 13 Jbeta primers. The data were produced by immunoSEQ multiplex PCR, yet TCRdb's version contains in-frame clones alone and is incomplete. The sample lists about 110,000 clones, 70% to 80% occurring once. Sample: PBMCs. The source is a man between 60 and 75 years old in good health and CMV-seronegative.

This clone was seen a few times. The chain employs TRBV4-2 and TRBJ2-4; a possible D gene is TRBD2 (6 bases). Germline lookup yields CDR1 LGHNA and CDR2 YNFKEQ. The ends were cut back, 0 bases at V and 4 bases at J, with 13 bases in the middle. The CDR3 covers 16 residues. CDR3 nucleotides: TGTGCCAGCAGCCAAGATGTGGTAGCGGCAAAAAACATTCAGTACTTC. Its translation is CASSQDVVAAKNIQYF.

The chain couples TRBV7-8 to TRBJ1-2; perhaps TRBD1 as D (6 bases). Trimming stripped 7 bases from V and 7 bases from J, with 16 bases between. CDR3 length: 13 residues. CDR1 is SGHVS and CDR2 is FQNEAQ in the germline V gene. The CDR3 DNA sequence: TGTGCCAGCACGACCGACAGGCGCTCTGGCTACACCTTC. Translated, it gives CASTTDRRSGYTF.

The chain recombines TRBV4-2 with TRBJ1-1, with TRBD1 matching 10 bases. CDR3 length: 14 amino acids. Germline trimming cut 0 bases from V and 7 bases from J; bases unmatched to any gene: 2. Germline loops: CDR1 LGHNA, CDR2 YNFKEQ. The CDR3 DNA follows: TGTGCCAGCAGCCAAGAGGACAGGGGGAGTGAAGCTTTCTTT. The encoded protein is CASSQEDRGSEAFF.

The CDR3 is CASSVLAGGSTDTQYF. The CDR3 DNA reads TGTGCCAGCAGCGTATTGGCGGGGGGGAGCACAGATACGCAGTATTTT. This sequence joins TRBV7-2 and TRBJ2-3, with 9 positions matching TRBD2. CDR1 is SGHTA, CDR2 FQGNSA, per germline. With 5 bases clipped from V and 0 bases from J, the junction kept 6 bases outside the gene matches. The CDR3 is 16 residues long.

This sequence joins TRBV6-5 and TRBJ2-1, with D hard to call. The germline V gene encodes CDR1 MNHEY and CDR2 SVGAGI. This CDR3 is built from 11 residues. V lost 3 bases to trimming and J lost 6 bases, with 3 bases between them. The CDR3 loop is CASSYLNEQFF. The CDR3 DNA sequence: TGTGCCAGCAGTTATCTCAATGAGCAGTTCTTC.

CDR3 coding DNA: TGTGCCAGCAGCACGGACAGGGTTTACGAGCAGTACTTC. Its protein is CASSTDRVYEQYF. The gene calls are TRBV5-4 and TRBJ2-5, with 8 bases aligning to TRBD1. The closer fit of TRBJ2-7 to the DNA end suggests the J call may be wrong. This CDR3 is built from 13 residues. Germline lookup yields CDR1 SGHNT and CDR2 YYREEE (reference sequence).

The chain links TRBV9 to TRBJ2-5; 7 nucleotides align to TRBD1. V shed 4 bases and J 5 bases; nucleotides not matched to a gene: 11. The CDR3 spans 15 residues. Germline CDR1 SGDLS, CDR2 YYNGEE. The CDR3, as DNA: TGTGCCAGCAGCCCTACAGGGGTTAATGGGGAGACCCAGTACTTC. Its protein is CASSPTGVNGETQYF.

The rearrangement links TRBV13 to TRBJ1-5, with 7 bases aligning to TRBD1. This CDR3 is built from 14 residues. V was pared by 3 bases and J by 3 bases, with 2 bases of the junction left unmatched. Germline CDR1 is PRHDT and CDR2 is FYEKMQ (reference sequence). The CDR3 spells CASSLGQLNQPQHF. The CDR3 nucleotides read TGTGCCAGCAGCTTGGGACAGCTCAATCAGCCCCAGCATTTT. The complete variable domain, with remaining parts taken from reference TRBV13 and TRBJ1-5, reads AAGVIQSPRHLIKEKRETATLKCYPIPRHDTVYWYQQGPGQDPQFLISFYEKMQSDKGSIPDRFSAQQFSDYHSELNMSSLELGDSALYFCASSLGQLNQPQHFGDGTRLSIL.

The genes are TRBV27 and TRBJ1-2; TRBD1 aligns across 8 bases. The germline V gene encodes CDR1 MNHEY and CDR2 SMNVEV (reference sequence). The CDR3 has 14 residues. V dropped 4 bases and J dropped 2; count of bases not matched to a gene: 3. In DNA form, the CDR3 reads TGTGCCAGCAGTTGGGGACAGGCGAACTATGGCTACACCTTC. Protein sequence: CASSWGQANYGYTF.

The chain is built from TRBV7-6 and TRBJ1-5, with a tentative D call TRBD1 (5 bases). The CDR3 consists of 13 residues. V lost 5 bases, J lost 8 bases, and 13 bases lay in between. From germline, CDR1 is SGHVS and CDR2 FNYEAQ. CDR3 coding DNA: TGTGCCAGCAGCCCATCGACAGCCAAGCCCCAGCATTTT. As protein: CASSPSTAKPQHF.